The T cell receptor (beta chain) described here comes from a study of human T cells and chemical hapten exposure. General study results and limits: Alopecia affecting every donor means their immune response may not match healthy people's.

V gave up 4 bases and J gave up 11 bases, with 18 bases separating them. Germline assignment: CDR1 SGHAT and CDR2 FQNNGV. This CDR3 region has 14 residues. As concerns this clonotype: Its matching antigen is unknown.

The time point denotes: patch test 1, 2 weeks after DPC sensitization. Treatment reported: therapeutic diphenylcyclopropenone sensitization with weekly scalp DPC. Total RNA was isolated from whole blood that had not been fractionated. Source study methods: 96,000 or so TCRs per sample was the median, with a range of about 23,224 to 750,000. Using its own MiXCR run on the RACE reads, TCRdb lists one record per CDR3 protein. The V and J calls and clone size come from TCRdb's table, not from the authors' own analysis. The sample consists of approximately 100,000 distinct CDR3 sequences, approximately 10% of them appearing once.

This TCR was sampled from a woman in her 40s with alopecia areata. Some clones in this sample may be carry-over from other donors' samples. The rearrangement links TRBV11-2 to TRBJ2-1; D is uncertain. Sequenced material: whole blood, taken in connection with sensitization to the hapten diphenylcyclopropenone (DPC). The CDR3 DNA is TGTGCCAGCAGCTCGCCCAGTAGAGTCCCCAAGCAGTTCTTC. Amino acid sequence: CASSSPSRVPKQFF.